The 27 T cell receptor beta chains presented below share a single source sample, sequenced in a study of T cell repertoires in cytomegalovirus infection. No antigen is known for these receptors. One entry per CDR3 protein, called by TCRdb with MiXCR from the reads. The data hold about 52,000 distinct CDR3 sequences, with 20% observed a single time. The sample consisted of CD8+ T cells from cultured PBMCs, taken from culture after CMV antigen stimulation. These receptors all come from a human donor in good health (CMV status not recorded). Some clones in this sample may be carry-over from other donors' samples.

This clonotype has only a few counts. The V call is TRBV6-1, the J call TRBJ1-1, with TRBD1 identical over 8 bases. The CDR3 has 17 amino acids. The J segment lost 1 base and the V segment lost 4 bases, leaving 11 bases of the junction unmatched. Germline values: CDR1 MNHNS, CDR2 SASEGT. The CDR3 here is CASSAKVTGTGNTEAFF. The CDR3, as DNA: TGTGCCAGCAGTGCAAAGGTTACCGGGACAGGGAACACTGAAGCTTTCTTT.

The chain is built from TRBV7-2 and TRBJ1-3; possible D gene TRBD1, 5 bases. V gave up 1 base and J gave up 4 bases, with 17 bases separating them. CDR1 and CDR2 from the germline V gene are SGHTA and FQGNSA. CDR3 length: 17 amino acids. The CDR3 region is CASSLVGGYSNGNTIYF. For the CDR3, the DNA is TGTGCCAGCAGCTTAGTTGGGGGGTATTCTAACGGAAACACCATATATTTT.

The CDR3 bases are TGTGCCAGCAGCTCACAGGGGGATGGCTACACCTTC. It yields the protein CASSSQGDGYTF. V gene TRBV7-9 combines with J gene TRBJ1-2; 8 nucleotides line up with TRBD1. Germline values: CDR1 SEHNR, CDR2 FQNEAQ (reference sequence). The J segment lost 6 bases and the V segment lost 4 bases, leaving 1 base of the junction unmatched. The CDR3 contains 12 residues.

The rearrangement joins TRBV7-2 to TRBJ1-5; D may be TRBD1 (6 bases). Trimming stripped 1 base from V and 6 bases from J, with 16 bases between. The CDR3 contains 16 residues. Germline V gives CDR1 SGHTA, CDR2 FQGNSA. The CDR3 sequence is CASSLVHGGPGQPQHF. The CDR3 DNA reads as TGTGCCAGCAGCTTAGTCCACGGGGGCCCGGGTCAGCCCCAGCATTTT.

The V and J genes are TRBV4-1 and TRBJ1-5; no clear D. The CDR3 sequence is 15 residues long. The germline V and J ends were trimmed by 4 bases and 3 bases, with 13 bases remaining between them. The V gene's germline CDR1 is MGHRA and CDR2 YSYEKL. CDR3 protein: CASSRRRGVNQPQHF. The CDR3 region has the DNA TGCGCCAGCAGCCGTAGACGAGGTGTCAATCAGCCCCAGCATTTT.

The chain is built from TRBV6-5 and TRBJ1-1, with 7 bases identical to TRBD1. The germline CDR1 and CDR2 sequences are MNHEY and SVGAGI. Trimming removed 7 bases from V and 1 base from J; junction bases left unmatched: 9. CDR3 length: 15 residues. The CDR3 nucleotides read TGTGCCAGCACCACCGGACCAGGGGGGAACACTGAAGCTTTCTTT. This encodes CASTTGPGGNTEAFF.

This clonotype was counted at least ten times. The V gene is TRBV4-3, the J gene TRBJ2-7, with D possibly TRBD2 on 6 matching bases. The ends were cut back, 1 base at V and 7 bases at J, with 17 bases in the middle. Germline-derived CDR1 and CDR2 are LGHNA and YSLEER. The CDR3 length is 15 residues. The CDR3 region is CASSQGSGGSFEQYF. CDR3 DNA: TGCGCCAGCAGCCAAGGCTCCGGGGGTTCCTTTGAGCAGTACTTC.

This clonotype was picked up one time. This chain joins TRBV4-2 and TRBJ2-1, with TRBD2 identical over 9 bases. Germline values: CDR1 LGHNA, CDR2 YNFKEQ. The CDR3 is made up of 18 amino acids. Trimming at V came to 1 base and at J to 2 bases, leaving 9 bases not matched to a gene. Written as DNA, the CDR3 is TGTGCCAGCAGCCAAGTCGCCGGCGGGGGGGCCCCCTACAATGAGCAGTTCTTC. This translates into CASSQVAGGGAPYNEQFF.

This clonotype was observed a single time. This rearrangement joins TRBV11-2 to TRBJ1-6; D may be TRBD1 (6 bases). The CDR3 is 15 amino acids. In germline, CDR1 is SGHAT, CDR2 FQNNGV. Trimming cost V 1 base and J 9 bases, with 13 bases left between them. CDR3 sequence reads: CASSLGRGAGSPLHF. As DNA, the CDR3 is TGTGCCAGCAGCTTAGGGAGGGGGGCAGGTTCACCCCTCCACTTT.

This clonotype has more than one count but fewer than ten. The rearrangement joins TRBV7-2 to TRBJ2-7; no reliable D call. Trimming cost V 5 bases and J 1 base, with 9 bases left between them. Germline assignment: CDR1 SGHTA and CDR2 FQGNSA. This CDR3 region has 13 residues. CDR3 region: CASSGELSYEQYF. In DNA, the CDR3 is TGTGCCAGCAGCGGCGAATTATCCTACGAGCAGTACTTC.

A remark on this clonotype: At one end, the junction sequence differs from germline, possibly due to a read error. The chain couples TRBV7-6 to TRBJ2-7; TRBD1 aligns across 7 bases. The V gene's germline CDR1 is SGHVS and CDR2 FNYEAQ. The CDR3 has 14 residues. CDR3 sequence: CASSLDIGGNEQHF. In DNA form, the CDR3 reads TGTGCCAGCAGCTTAGATATAGGGGGCAACGAGCAGCACTTC.

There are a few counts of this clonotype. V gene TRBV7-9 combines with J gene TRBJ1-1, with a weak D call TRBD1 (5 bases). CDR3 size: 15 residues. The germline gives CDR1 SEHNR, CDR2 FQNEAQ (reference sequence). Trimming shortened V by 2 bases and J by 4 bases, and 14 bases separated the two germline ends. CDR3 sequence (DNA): TGTGCCAGCAGCTTAAATCTGGGACCAAGCACTGAAGCTTTCTTT. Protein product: CASSLNLGPSTEAFF.

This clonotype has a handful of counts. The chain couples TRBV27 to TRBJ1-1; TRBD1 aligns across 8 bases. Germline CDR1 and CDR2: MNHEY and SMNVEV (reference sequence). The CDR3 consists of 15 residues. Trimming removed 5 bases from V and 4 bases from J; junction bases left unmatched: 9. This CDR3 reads CASSNTGGGGTEAFF. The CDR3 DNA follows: TGTGCCAGCAGTAATACAGGGGGAGGGGGCACTGAAGCTTTCTTT.

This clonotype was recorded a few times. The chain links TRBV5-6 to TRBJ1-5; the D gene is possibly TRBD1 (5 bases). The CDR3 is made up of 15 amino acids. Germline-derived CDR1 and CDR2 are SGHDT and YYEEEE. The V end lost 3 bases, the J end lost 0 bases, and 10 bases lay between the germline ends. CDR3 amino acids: CASSSTGLSNQPQHF. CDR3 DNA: TGTGCCAGCAGCTCAACAGGCCTTAGCAATCAGCCCCAGCATTTT.

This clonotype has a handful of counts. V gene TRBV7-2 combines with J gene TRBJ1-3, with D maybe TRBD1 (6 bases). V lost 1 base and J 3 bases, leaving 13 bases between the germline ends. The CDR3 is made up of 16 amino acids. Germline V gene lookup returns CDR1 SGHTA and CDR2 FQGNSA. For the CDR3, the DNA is TGTGCCAGCAGCTTAGAATCAGGGGCTAATGGAAACACCATATATTTT. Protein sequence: CASSLESGANGNTIYF.

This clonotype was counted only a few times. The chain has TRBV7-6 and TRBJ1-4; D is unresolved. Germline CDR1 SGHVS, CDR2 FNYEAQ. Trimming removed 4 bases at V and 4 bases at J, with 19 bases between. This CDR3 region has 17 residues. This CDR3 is CASSSPHYGVVNEKLFF. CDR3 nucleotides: TGTGCCAGCAGCTCCCCCCACTATGGGGTAGTTAATGAAAAACTGTTTTTT.

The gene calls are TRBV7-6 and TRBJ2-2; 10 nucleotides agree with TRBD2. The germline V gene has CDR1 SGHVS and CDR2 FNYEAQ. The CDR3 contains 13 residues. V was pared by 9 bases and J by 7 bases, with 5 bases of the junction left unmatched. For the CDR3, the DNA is TGTGCCAGTTCTAGCGGGGGAGGCGGGGAGCTGTTTTTT. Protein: CASSSGGGGELFF. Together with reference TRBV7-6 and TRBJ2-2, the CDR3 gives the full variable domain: GAGVSQSPRYKVTKRGQDVALRCDPISGHVSLYWYRQALGQGPEFLTYFNYEAQQDKSGLPNDRFSAERPEGSISTLTIQRTEQRDSAMYRCASSSGGGGELFFGEGSRLTVL.

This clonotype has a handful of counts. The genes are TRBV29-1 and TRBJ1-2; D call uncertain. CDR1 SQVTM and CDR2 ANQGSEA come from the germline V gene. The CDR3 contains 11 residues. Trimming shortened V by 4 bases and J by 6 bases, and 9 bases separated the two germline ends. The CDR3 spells CSVGTPNGYTF. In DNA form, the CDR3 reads TGCAGCGTTGGGACCCCTAATGGCTACACCTTC.

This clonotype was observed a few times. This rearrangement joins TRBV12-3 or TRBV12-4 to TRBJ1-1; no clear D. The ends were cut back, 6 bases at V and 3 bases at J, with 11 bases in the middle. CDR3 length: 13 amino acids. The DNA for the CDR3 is TGTGCCAGCAGCCTAAATTCGGACACTGAAGCTTTCTTT. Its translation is CASSLNSDTEAFF.

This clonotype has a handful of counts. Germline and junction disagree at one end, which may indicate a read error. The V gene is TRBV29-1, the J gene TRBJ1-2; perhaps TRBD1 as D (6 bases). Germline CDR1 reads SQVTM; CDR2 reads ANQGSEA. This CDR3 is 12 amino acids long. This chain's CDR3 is CSVDRGVYSYTF. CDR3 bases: TGCAGCGTTGACAGGGGTGTCTATAGCTACACCTTC.

The CDR3 region is CASSLGQGAYNEQFF. The CDR3 DNA is TGTGCCAGCAGCTTAGGTCAGGGTGCCTACAATGAGCAGTTCTTC. The chain links TRBV7-9 to TRBJ2-1; possibly TRBD1 for D (5 bases). CDR3 size: 15 residues. Germline-derived CDR1 and CDR2 are SEHNR and FQNEAQ (reference sequence). The ends were cut back, 1 base at V and 2 bases at J, with 9 bases in the middle.

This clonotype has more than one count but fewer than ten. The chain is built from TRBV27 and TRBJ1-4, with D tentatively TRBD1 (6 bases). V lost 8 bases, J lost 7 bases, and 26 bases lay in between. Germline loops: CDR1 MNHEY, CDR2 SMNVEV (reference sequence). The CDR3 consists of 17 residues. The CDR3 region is CASATYTTGLFLEKLFF. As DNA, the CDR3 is TGTGCCAGCGCTACTTACACCACAGGGTTGTTTCTTGAAAAACTGTTTTTT.

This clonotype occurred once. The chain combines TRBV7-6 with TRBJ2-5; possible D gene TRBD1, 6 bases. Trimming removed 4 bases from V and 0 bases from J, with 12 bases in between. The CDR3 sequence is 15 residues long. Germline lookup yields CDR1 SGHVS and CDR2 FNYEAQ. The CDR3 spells CASSSRDIHQETQYF. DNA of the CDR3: TGTGCCAGCAGCTCCCGGGACATCCACCAAGAGACCCAGTACTTC. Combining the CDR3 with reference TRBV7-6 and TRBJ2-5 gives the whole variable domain GAGVSQSPRYKVTKRGQDVALRCDPISGHVSLYWYRQALGQGPEFLTYFNYEAQQDKSGLPNDRFSAERPEGSISTLTIQRTEQRDSAMYRCASSSRDIHQETQYFGPGTRLLVL.

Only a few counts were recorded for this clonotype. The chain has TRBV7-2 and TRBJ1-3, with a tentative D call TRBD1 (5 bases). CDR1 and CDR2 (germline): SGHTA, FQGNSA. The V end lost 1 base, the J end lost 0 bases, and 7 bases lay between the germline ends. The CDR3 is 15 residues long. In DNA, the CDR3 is TGTGCCAGCAGCTTAGTGGGGGGCTCTGGAAACACCATATATTTT. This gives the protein CASSLVGGSGNTIYF.

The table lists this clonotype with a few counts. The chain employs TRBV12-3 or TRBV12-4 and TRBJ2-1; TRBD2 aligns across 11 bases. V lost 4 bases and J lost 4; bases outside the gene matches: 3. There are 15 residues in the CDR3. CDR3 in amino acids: CASSSVAGGYNEQFF. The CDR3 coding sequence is TGTGCCAGCAGTTCAGTAGCGGGGGGGTACAATGAGCAGTTCTTC.

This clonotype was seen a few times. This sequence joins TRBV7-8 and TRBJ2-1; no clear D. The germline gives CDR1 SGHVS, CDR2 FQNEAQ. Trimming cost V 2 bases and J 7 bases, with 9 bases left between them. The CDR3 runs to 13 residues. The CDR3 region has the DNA TGTGCCAGCAGCTTATCAGTAGCAAATGAGCAGTTCTTC. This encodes CASSLSVANEQFF.

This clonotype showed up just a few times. Here the CDR3 DNA reads TGCGCCAGCAGCTTGGAGCCAGGGGCGCTATCCTATGGCTACACCTTC. This sequence encodes CASSLEPGALSYGYTF. The rearrangement joins TRBV5-1 to TRBJ1-2, with a possible D match to TRBD1 (6 bases). Germline V gene data show CDR1 as SGHRS and CDR2 as YFSETQ. CDR3 length: 16 amino acids. Trimming took off 0 bases at V and 4 bases at J, with 16 bases between the two ends.